Listed here is a single T cell receptor (beta chain). The record originates from a study of patients and donors after allogeneic stem cell transplantation. From the RT-PCR reads, TCRdb called clonotypes with MiXCR, one entry per CDR3 protein. The top ten clones hold approximately 10% of a sample with 200,000 to 250,000 distinct CDR3 sequences, less than 15% of them seen once. V was pared by 5 bases and J by 0 bases, with 8 bases of the junction left unmatched. The germline V gene encodes CDR1 DFQATT and CDR2 SNEGSKA (reference sequence). This CDR3 comprises 16 residues. The chain joins TRBV20-1 to TRBJ2-5, with TRBD2 matching 11 bases. This receptor was taken from a human donor who was either an allogeneic HSCT recipient or a stem cell or donor lymphocyte infusion donor (not recorded which). It is not recorded whose cells these are; they may come from a transplant donor. Sequences were obtained from blood, either unsorted or a sorted T cell fraction (not recorded which). The CDR3 spells CSAGQTSGAYQETQYF. CDR3 nucleotides: TGCAGTGCTGGGCAGACTAGCGGGGCGTACCAAGAGACCCAGTACTTC.